This TCR beta chain was recorded in a study of CD8 T cells in ankylosing spondylitis. This clonotype was detected ten times or more. Its antigen is unidentified. Trimming cost V 4 bases and J 5 bases, with 10 bases left between them. Germline loops: CDR1 LNHNV, CDR2 YYDKDF (reference sequence). This CDR3 comprises 13 residues. TCRdb called the 5' RACE reads again in MiXCR, with one record for every CDR3 protein. The sample includes 130,000 or so distinct CDR3 sequences, around 7% of them seen just once. Study results and limitations: Significantly higher representation of disease-linked clones was reported for matched ankylosing spondylitis synovial fluid. Among TCR beta sequences, a motif of under 10 highly homologous variants appeared characteristic of ankylosing spondylitis blood. As for the disease-linked clones, they showed a CD8+ phenotype and occurred at relatively low frequencies in peripheral blood.

Input material: blood, either unsorted or a sorted T cell fraction (not recorded which). The chain uses TRBV15 and TRBJ2-3; D is unresolved. The clonotype originates from a male donor with ankylosing spondylitis or in good health (not recorded which). The CDR3 loop reads CATSNGLIDTQYF. As DNA, the CDR3 is TGTGCCACCAGCAACGGGCTTATAGATACGCAGTATTTT.